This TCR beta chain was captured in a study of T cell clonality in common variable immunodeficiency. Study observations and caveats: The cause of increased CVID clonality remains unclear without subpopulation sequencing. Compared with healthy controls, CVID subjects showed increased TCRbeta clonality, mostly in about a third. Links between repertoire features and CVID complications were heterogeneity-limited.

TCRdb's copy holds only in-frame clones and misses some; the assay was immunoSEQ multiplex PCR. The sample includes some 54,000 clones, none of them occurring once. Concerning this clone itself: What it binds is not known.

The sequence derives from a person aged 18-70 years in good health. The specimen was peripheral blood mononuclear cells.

CDR3: CASRPQDRGENTIYF. The sequenced CDR3 bases are TGTGCAAGTCGCCCCCAGGACAGGGGGGAAAACACC. The chain joins TRBV11-3 to TRBJ1-3, with 10 bases that match TRBD1. The CDR3 end falls 3 residues outside the read, so it is completed with the germline J gene. Germline CDR1 is SGHNT and CDR2 is YENEEA. This CDR3 comprises 15 residues.